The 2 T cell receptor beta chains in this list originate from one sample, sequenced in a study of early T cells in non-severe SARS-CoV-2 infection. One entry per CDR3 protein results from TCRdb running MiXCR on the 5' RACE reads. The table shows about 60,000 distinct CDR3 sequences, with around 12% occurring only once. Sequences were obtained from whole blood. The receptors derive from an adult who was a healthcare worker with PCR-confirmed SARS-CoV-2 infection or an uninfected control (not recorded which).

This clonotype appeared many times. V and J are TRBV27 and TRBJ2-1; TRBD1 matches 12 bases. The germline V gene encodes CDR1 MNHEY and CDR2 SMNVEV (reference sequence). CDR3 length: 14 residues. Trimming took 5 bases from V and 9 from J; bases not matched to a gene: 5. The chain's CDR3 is CASSPGQGAGEQFF. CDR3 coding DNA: TGTGCCAGCAGTCCGGGACAGGGGGCTGGTGAGCAGTTCTTC.

This chain's CDR3 is CASRPWTGRFPAFF. The CDR3 DNA sequence: TGCGCCAGCAGGCCATGGACCGGCCGATTCCCAGCTTTCTTT. This chain links TRBV5-1 with TRBJ1-1; D uncertain. CDR3 length: 14 residues. The germline CDR1 and CDR2 sequences are SGHRS and YFSETQ. Trimming stripped 5 bases from V and 10 bases from J, with 21 bases between.